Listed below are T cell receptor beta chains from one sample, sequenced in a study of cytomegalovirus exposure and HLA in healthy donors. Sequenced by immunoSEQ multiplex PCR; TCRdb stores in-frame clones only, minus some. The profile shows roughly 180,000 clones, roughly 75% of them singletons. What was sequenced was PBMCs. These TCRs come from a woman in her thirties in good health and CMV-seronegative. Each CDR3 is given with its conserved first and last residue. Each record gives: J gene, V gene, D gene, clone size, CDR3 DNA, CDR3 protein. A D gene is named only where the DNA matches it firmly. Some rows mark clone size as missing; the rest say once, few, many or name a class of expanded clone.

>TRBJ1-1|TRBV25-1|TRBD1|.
TGTGCCAGCAGTCCGTCGGGACAGGGGCACACTGAAGCTTTCTTT
CASSPSGQGHTEAFF
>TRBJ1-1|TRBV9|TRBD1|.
TGTGCCAGCGCCCCCGGGACAGGGGCCCCCATGAACACTGAAGCTTTCTTT
CASAPGTGAPMNTEAFF
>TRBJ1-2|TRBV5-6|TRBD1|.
TGTGCCAGCAGCTGGCAGGACAGGGGGTTCTATGGCTACACCTTC
CASSWQDRGFYGYTF
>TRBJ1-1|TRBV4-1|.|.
TGCGCCAGCAGCCAGCTGATGGAGGGGCGCACTGAAGCTTTCTTT
CASSQLMEGRTEAFF
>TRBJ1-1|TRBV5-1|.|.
TGCGCCAGCAGCTGGGCCAGGTCGGCGAACACTGAAGCTTTCTTT
CASSWARSANTEAFF
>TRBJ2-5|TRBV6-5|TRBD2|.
TGTGCCAGCAGTTACGGACTAGGGTACCAAGAGACCCAGTACTTC
CASSYGLGYQETQYF
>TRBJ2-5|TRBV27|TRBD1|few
TGTGCCAGCAGTCTGGGGACAGGGGTAGGAGAGACCCAGTACTTC
CASSLGTGVGETQYF
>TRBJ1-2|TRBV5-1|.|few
TGCGCCAGCAGCCCCAACCTTGGGGCAGAAGGCTACACCTTC
CASSPNLGAEGYTF
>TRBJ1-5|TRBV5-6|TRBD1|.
TGTGCCAGCAGCTCAACAGGGGGAATTGGCAATCAGCCCCAGCATTTT
CASSSTGGIGNQPQHF
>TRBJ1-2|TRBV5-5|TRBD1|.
TGTGCCAGCAGCTGGACAGGTATTAACTATGGCTACACCTTC
CASSWTGINYGYTF
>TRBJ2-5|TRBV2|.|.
TGTGCCAGCAGTGAAGCGGTCCCCTTGGGGGGGGCCTTAGGAACCCAGTACTTC
CASSEAVPLGGALGTQYF
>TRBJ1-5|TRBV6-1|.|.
TGTGCCAGCAGTGAAACCGGAGTGAATCAGCCCCAGCATTTT
CASSETGVNQPQHF
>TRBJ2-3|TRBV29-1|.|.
TGCAGCGTTGAAGATCGGGCTAGCAGAGATACGCAGTATTTT
CSVEDRASRDTQYF
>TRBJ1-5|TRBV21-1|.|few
TGTGCCAGCAGCAAAGATGCGGCAGTGGATCAGCCCCAGCATTTT
CASSKDAAVDQPQHF
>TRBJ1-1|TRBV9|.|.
TGTGCCAGCAGCGTCTCCGGGAATCGGGAGAACACTGAAGCTTTCTTT
CASSVSGNRENTEAFF
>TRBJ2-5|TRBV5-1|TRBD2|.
TGCGCCAGCAGTCCTAGCGGGGGGACAGAGACCCAGTACTTC
CASSPSGGTETQYF
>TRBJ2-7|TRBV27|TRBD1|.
TGTGCCAGCACTCCCACAGGGGTTCCTCTCCCCGAGCAGTACTTC
CASTPTGVPLPEQYF